This TCR beta chain comes out of a study of cytomegalovirus exposure and HLA in healthy donors. This clone was found a few times. As yet, its antigen is unknown. The study's findings and limits: An analysis was carried out later, and it reportedly showed fewer N-insertions in an Asian-associated ancestry cluster than the approximately 610-donor mean.

When sampled, the donors appeared nominally healthy, though they likely had unrecorded immune exposures. The PCR had 60 Vbeta and 13 Jbeta primers. Generated by immunoSEQ multiplex PCR, the TCRdb table keeps only in-frame clones and is missing some. The sample has more than 150,000 clones; over 65% are singletons. The sequencing input was PBMCs. This TCR was recovered from a man aged 18 to 30 in good health and CMV-seronegative.

The CDR3: CASSAGGTDTQYF. The CDR3 DNA is TGCGCCAGCAGCGCCGGGGGCACAGATACGCAGTATTTT. This sequence joins TRBV5-1 and TRBJ2-3; maybe TRBD2 (5 bases). The V end lost 4 bases, the J end lost 1 base, and 7 bases lay between the germline ends. CDR1 is SGHRS and CDR2 is YFSETQ in the germline V gene. The CDR3 is made up of 13 amino acids.